The 2 T cell receptor beta chains given below trace back to one sample, sequenced in a study of human T cells and chemical hapten exposure. TCRdb reprocessed the RACE reads with MiXCR, giving one entry per CDR3 protein. Of some 79,000 distinct CDR3 sequences listed, 10% are singletons. Time point defined: patch test 2, 6 weeks after DPC sensitization. Treatment of the sample: therapeutic diphenylcyclopropenone sensitization with weekly scalp DPC. Sequenced material: whole blood, taken in connection with sensitization to the hapten diphenylcyclopropenone (DPC). Receptors originate from a woman between 50 and 59 years old with alopecia areata. Some clones in this sample may be carry-over from other donors' samples.

There are a few counts of this clonotype. This chain uses TRBV5-1 with TRBJ2-1, with D perhaps assigned TRBD1 or TRBD2 (5 bases each). Germline CDR1 is SGHRS and CDR2 is YFSETQ. The CDR3 spans 14 residues. V gave up 3 bases and J gave up 7 bases, with 14 bases separating them. The CDR3 sequence is CASSSPGPENEQFF. The CDR3 coding sequence is TGCGCCAGCAGCTCCCCGGGACCTGAGAATGAGCAGTTCTTC.

The sample holds many counts of this clonotype. This chain uses TRBV7-2 with TRBJ1-5; perhaps TRBD1 as D (5 bases). With 1 base removed from V and 4 bases from J, the gap between germline ends came to 14 bases. CDR1 and CDR2 from the germline V gene are SGHTA and FQGNSA. This CDR3 is built from 16 residues. For the CDR3, the DNA is TGTGCCAGCAGCTTAGTTTCCAGGGTGGGGAATCAGCCCCAGCATTTT. This encodes CASSLVSRVGNQPQHF.